This passage covers 8 T cell receptor beta chains from one sample sequenced in a study of T cell clonotyping in hematopoietic cell transplantation. As for time point: recipient sample about 28 days before transplant, after cytoreduction. Only in-frame clones appear in the TCRdb table, and some are missing; sequencing was by immunoSEQ multiplex PCR. The sample gives about 19,000 clones, about 82% of which show up once; approximately 8.4% is in the top ten. The specimen comprised peripheral blood mononuclear cells, sampled before stem cell transplant. These receptors originate from a man in his forties or fifties with acute myeloid leukemia. Some clones in this sample may be carry-over from other donors' samples.

This sequence joins TRBV5-1 and TRBJ1-1; 7 bases align to TRBD1. In germline, CDR1 is SGHRS, CDR2 YFSETQ. Unmatched junction bases numbered 14, after V lost 5 bases and J lost 4 bases. This CDR3 comprises 16 residues. CDR3 coding DNA: TGCGCCAGCAGTCCAGGATCGACAGGGAGGGTCACTGAAGCTTTCTTT. Translated, it gives CASSPGSTGRVTEAFF.

The genes are TRBV4-1 and TRBJ1-1; no clear D gene. Germline V gene sequence: CDR1 MGHRA, CDR2 YSYEKL. This CDR3 has 15 amino acids. V was trimmed by 1 base and J by 1 base, leaving 10 bases between them. Here the CDR3 DNA reads TGCGCCAGCAGCCAAGTCGCGACGGGGAACACTGAAGCTTTCTTT. Residues: CASSQVATGNTEAFF.

This clone was recorded a few times. CDR3 sequence reads: CASSPGQGLLPLHF. The CDR3 DNA reads as TGTGCCAGTAGCCCGGGACAGGGGCTCCTACCCCTCCACTTT. The chain carries TRBV19 and TRBJ1-6; 10 positions agree with TRBD1. Germline V gene lookup returns CDR1 LNHDA and CDR2 SQIVND (reference sequence). J gave up 12 bases and V 6 bases, and 8 bases lay outside the gene matches. The CDR3 sequence is 14 residues long.

The chain is built from TRBV10-1 and TRBJ2-3; maybe TRBD1 (6 bases). The CDR3 runs to 16 residues. Between the trimmed V and J ends, which lost 3 bases and 1 base, there was a span of 14 bases. In germline, CDR1 is WNHNN, CDR2 SYGVQD (reference sequence). The CDR3 DNA reads as TGCGCCAGCAGTGATTATTGGGGGCAGCGCACAGATACGCAGTATTTT. Its translation is CASSDYWGQRTDTQYF.

The V gene is TRBV7-8, the J gene TRBJ2-7; a weak D match, TRBD2 (6 bases). Trimming cost V 0 bases and J 3 bases, with 9 bases left between them. This CDR3 is 14 amino acids long. The germline gives CDR1 SGHVS, CDR2 FQNEAQ. CDR3 region: CASSLAWGDYEQYF. As DNA, the CDR3 is TGTGCCAGCAGCTTAGCTTGGGGGGACTACGAGCAGTACTTC.

The chain links TRBV18 to TRBJ1-5; D is ambiguous. Germline V gene sequence: CDR1 KGHSH, CDR2 LQKENI. V was cut by 6 bases and J by 5 bases, with 11 bases left in between. The CDR3 spans 13 residues. DNA for the CDR3: TGTGCCAGCTCCGGTTCCGGAGATCAGCCCCAGCATTTT. Encoded protein: CASSGSGDQPQHF.

A few counts support this clone. The V and J genes are TRBV5-4 and TRBJ1-2; D perhaps matches TRBD1 (6 bases). From germline, CDR1 is SGHNT and CDR2 YYREEE (reference sequence). Trimming removed 0 bases at V and 6 bases at J, with 12 bases between. The CDR3 length is 14 residues. CDR3 coding DNA: TGTGCCAGCAGCTTGGTGGCGGGGGGCGATGGCTACACCTTC. Protein sequence: CASSLVAGGDGYTF.

The chain combines TRBV30 with TRBJ1-2; the match to TRBD1 covers 8 bases. Germline CDR1 GTSNPN, CDR2 SVGIG (reference sequence). After removal of 4 bases from V and 8 bases from J, the junction contained 6 bases not matched to a gene. The CDR3 runs 12 residues. The CDR3 sequence: CAWTQDRVGYTF. DNA for the CDR3: TGTGCCTGGACCCAGGACAGGGTCGGCTACACCTTC.